This T cell receptor beta chain was obtained from a study of cytomegalovirus exposure and HLA in healthy donors. At the level of the study: HLA-typed donors contributed 80 million or so unique TCRs, which were held in an early data release.

Amplification used 60 Vbeta primers and 13 Jbeta primers. Here immunoSEQ multiplex PCR was the method, and the copy in TCRdb shows in-frame clones only, minus some. The data hold fewer than 180,000 clones, with about 64% observed a single time. Trimming at V came to 0 bases and at J to 5 bases, leaving 8 bases not matched to a gene. Germline CDR1 reads LGHNA; CDR2 reads YSLEER. The CDR3 runs 17 residues. The study's findings and limits: Highest at DRB1 and lowest at HLA-C, TCR association rates differed among HLA loci in a later analysis.

Remarks on this clone: The antigen is not known.

Sequencing input: PBMCs. The J gene is TRBJ2-2, the V gene TRBV4-3, with 8 bases identical to TRBD1. The origin of this receptor is a woman aged 60-75 years in good health and CMV-seropositive. The CDR3 region is CASSQDAGGPNTGELFF. As DNA, the CDR3 is TGCGCCAGCAGCCAAGATGCAGGGGGCCCAAATACCGGGGAGCTGTTTTTT.